The 8 T cell receptor beta chains presented below share a single source sample, sequenced in a study of blood T cell repertoires in COVID-19. TCRdb's table, derived via immunoSEQ multiplex PCR, lists solely in-frame clones and lacks some. The table has about 380,000 clones, around nine tenths seen once. Sequenced sample: PBMCs or T cells enriched from blood (not recorded which). The receptors shown here come from a woman aged 18 to 35 who had recovered from COVID-19.

V usage is TRBV6-6 and J usage is TRBJ2-5; weak D call: TRBD2 (5 bases). CDR3 size: 14 residues. Germline V lookup: CDR1 MNHNY, CDR2 SVGAGI (reference sequence). Trimming took off 2 bases at V and 5 bases at J, with 12 bases between the two ends. CDR3 sequence: CASSYMMGGETQYF. Here the CDR3 DNA reads TGTGCCAGCAGTTACATGATGGGCGGGGAGACCCAGTACTTC.

The CDR3 DNA sequence: TGCGCCAGCAGTGAAAGTAGGGGGCTCTACAATGAGCAGTTCTTC. It translates to CASSESRGLYNEQFF. The rearrangement links TRBV10-1 to TRBJ2-1, with 7 positions matching TRBD1. CDR1 is WNHNN, CDR2 SYGVQD, per germline (reference sequence). The ends lost 3 bases at V and 3 bases at J; junction bases unmatched: 5. CDR3 length equals 15 residues.

V usage is TRBV3-1 (or the pseudogene TRBV3-2) and J usage is TRBJ2-1; no clear D. In germline, CDR1 is LGHDT, CDR2 YNNKEL (reference sequence). CDR3 length equals 13 residues. V dropped 1 base and J dropped 9 bases, with 10 bases sitting between them. The CDR3 nucleotides are TGTGCCAGCAGCCAAGGACCAACGGGTGAGCAGTTCTTC. It encodes CASSQGPTGEQFF.

J is TRBJ2-7 and V is TRBV5-1, with D unclear. CDR1 is SGHRS and CDR2 is YFSETQ in the germline V gene. The CDR3 runs to 9 residues. Deletions cut 10 bases from V and 7 bases from J, with 9 bases between. The CDR3 sequence: CACRREQYF. For the CDR3, the DNA is TGCGCCTGCCGCCGGGAGCAGTACTTC.

The chain joins TRBV11-2 to TRBJ2-1, with TRBD2 matching 9 bases. Germline V lookup: CDR1 SGHAT, CDR2 FQNNGV. The CDR3 extends over 16 amino acids. V trimming: 5 bases; J trimming: 8 bases; junction bases outside the gene matches: 13. The CDR3 protein is CASSLAGGGARDEQFF. The CDR3 nucleotides are TGTGCCAGCAGCCTCGCCGGCGGGGGGGCCCGCGATGAGCAGTTCTTC.

The V and J genes are TRBV2 and TRBJ2-3; 11 bases are shared with TRBD2. CDR1 is SNHLY and CDR2 is FYNNEI in the germline V gene. The length of the CDR3 is 16 residues. V shed 2 bases and J 2 bases; nucleotides not matched to a gene: 3. CDR3 DNA sequence: TGTGCCAGCAGTGAAATAGCGGGGGGGCCCACAGATACGCAGTATTTT. Translating it yields CASSEIAGGPTDTQYF.

The chain carries TRBV5-8 and TRBJ2-1; 16 bases fit TRBD2. This CDR3 spans 20 amino acids. The germline gives CDR1 SGHTS, CDR2 YDEGEE. V shed 0 bases, J shed 1 base, and the junction held 7 bases outside the gene matches. The CDR3 nucleotides are TGTGCCAGCAGCTTGGCCGGGACTAGCGGGGGGGCCGGGTCCTACAATGAGCAGTTCTTC. This codes for CASSLAGTSGGAGSYNEQFF.

This chain uses TRBV16 with TRBJ1-6, with D perhaps matching TRBD1 (6 bases). The CDR3 consists of 13 residues. The V end was cut by 1 base, the J end by 9 bases, with 7 bases between. Germline values: CDR1 KGHSY, CDR2 FQNENV. CDR3 loop: CASSQLGGSPLHF. For the CDR3, the DNA is TGTGCCAGCAGCCAATTAGGGGGTTCACCCCTCCACTTT.